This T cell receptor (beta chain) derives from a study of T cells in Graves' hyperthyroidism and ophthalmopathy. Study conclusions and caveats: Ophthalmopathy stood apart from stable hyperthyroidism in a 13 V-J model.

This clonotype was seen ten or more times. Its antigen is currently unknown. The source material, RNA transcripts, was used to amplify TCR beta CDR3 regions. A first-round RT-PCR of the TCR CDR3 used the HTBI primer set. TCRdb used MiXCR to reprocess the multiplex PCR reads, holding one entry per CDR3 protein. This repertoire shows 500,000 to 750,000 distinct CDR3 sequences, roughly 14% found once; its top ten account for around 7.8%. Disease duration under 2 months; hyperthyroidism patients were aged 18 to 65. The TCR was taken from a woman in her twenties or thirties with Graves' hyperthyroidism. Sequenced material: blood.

As DNA, the CDR3 is TGTGCCAGCACAATAGGTCAGGGAAAACTGTTTTTT. It codes for CASTIGQGKLFF. V is TRBV12-3 or TRBV12-4 and J is TRBJ1-4; a weak D match, TRBD1 (5 bases). The CDR3 consists of 12 residues. Trimming removed 7 bases from V and 10 bases from J, with 13 bases in between.